Following are 11 T cell receptor beta chains from one sample sequenced in a study of control samples from healthy donors and cancer patients (dated by TCRdb to 2020 to 2021). The library was made by the immunoSEQ multiplex PCR assay. The immuneACCESS repertoire file appears here via TCRdb, limited to in-frame rearrangements. These files lack a portion of the clones; in checked studies, under half of the deficit traces to unresolved V genes, and the cause of the others is not known. Present in this sample are about 160,000 clones, around 95% of which were seen just once. The top ten clones comprise approximately 4% of the sample. Sequencing input: blood. All receptors derive from a woman aged 55-70 years in good health.

The chain has TRBV2 and TRBJ1-6, with D possibly being TRBD1 (5 bases). The CDR3 is 17 residues long. The V and J ends lost 7 bases and 9 bases respectively, with 25 bases between them. Germline CDR1 SNHLY, CDR2 FYNNEI. CDR3 residues: CASILSLGGGYSSPLHF. The CDR3 DNA reads TGTGCCAGCATACTTTCCTTGGGCGGGGGATATTCTTCACCCCTCCACTTT. Drawing the rest from reference TRBV2 and TRBJ1-6, the complete variable domain is EPEVTQTPSHQVTQMGQEVILRCVPISNHLYFYWYRQILGQKVEFLVSFYNNEISEKSEIFDDQFSVERPDGSNFTLKIRSTKLEDSAMYFCASILSLGGGYSSPLHFGNGTRLTVT.

This chain uses TRBV9 with TRBJ1-1; D is uncertain. CDR3 length: 14 amino acids. Between the trimmed V and J ends, which lost 0 bases and 3 bases, there was a span of 9 bases. The germline V gene has CDR1 SGDLS and CDR2 YYNGEE. The CDR3, as DNA: TGTGCCAGCAGCGTAGCCAACCAGGACACTGAAGCTTTCTTT. Encoded protein: CASSVANQDTEAFF.

The DNA for the CDR3 is TGTGCTAGTGGTTTGGGGAGTCAGCCCCAGCATTTT. Translated: CASGLGSQPQHF. The genes are TRBV12-5 and TRBJ1-5; no reliable D call. Trimming removed 1 base at V and 6 bases at J, with 4 bases between. In germline, CDR1 is LGHNT, CDR2 FRNRAP. The CDR3 contains 12 residues.

The V and J genes are TRBV7-6 and TRBJ2-6; D gene ambiguous. The CDR3 runs to 12 residues. Trimming cost V 4 bases and J 2 bases, with 0 bases left between them. Germline V lookup: CDR1 SGHVS, CDR2 FNYEAQ. The CDR3 DNA sequence: TGTGCCAGCAGCTCTGGGGCCAACGTCCTGACTTTC. As protein: CASSSGANVLTF. The full variable domain, rest sourced from reference TRBV7-6 and TRBJ2-6, is GAGVSQSPRYKVTKRGQDVALRCDPISGHVSLYWYRQALGQGPEFLTYFNYEAQQDKSGLPNDRFSAERPEGSISTLTIQRTEQRDSAMYRCASSSGANVLTFGAGSRLTVL.

V is TRBV6-5 and J is TRBJ1-3; perhaps TRBD1 as D (5 bases). Germline V lookup: CDR1 MNHEY, CDR2 SVGAGI. CDR3 length equals 14 residues. V lost 7 bases, J lost 0 bases, and 10 bases lay in between. The CDR3, as DNA: TGTGCCAGCAAAAAGACAGACTCTGGAAACACCATATATTTT. Translation gives CASKKTDSGNTIYF.

The rearrangement joins TRBV19 to TRBJ2-7, with D possibly being TRBD1 (5 bases). Per the germline V gene, CDR1 is LNHDA and CDR2 is SQIVND (reference sequence). This CDR3 spans 14 amino acids. With 4 bases removed from V and 3 bases from J, the gap between germline ends came to 13 bases. The CDR3 sequence: CASSKLGRVYEQYF. Here the CDR3 DNA reads TGTGCCAGTAGTAAACTCGGCAGGGTCTACGAGCAGTACTTC.

The gene calls are TRBV18 and TRBJ1-1, with D perhaps TRBD1 (6 bases). CDR3 size: 15 residues. Per germline, CDR1 KGHSH and CDR2 LQKENI. The V end lost 1 base, the J end lost 5 bases, and 14 bases lay between the germline ends. CDR3 coding DNA: TGTGCCAGCTCACCACGATCCGGGGGCGAGACTGAAGCTTTCTTT. Protein product: CASSPRSGGETEAFF. Drawing the rest from reference TRBV18 and TRBJ1-1, the complete variable domain is NAGVMQNPRHLVRRRGQEARLRCSPMKGHSHVYWYRQLPEEGLKFMVYLQKENIIDESGMPKERFSAEFPKEGPSILRIQQVVRGDSAAYFCASSPRSGGETEAFFGQGTRLTVV.

The chain combines TRBV5-1 with TRBJ2-7; 9 bases line up with TRBD1. This CDR3 has 14 residues. The junction had 8 bases not matched to a gene; V was cut back by 6 bases and J by 4 bases. Germline CDR1 is SGHRS and CDR2 is YFSETQ. CDR3 in amino acids: CASTSGTGSYEQYF. CDR3 sequence (DNA): TGCGCCAGCACATCTGGGACAGGGTCATACGAGCAGTACTTC.

The chain has TRBV27 and TRBJ2-7; D is unresolved. V lost 0 bases and J lost 3, with 9 bases in between. Germline V CDR1 and CDR2: MNHEY, SMNVEV (reference sequence). The CDR3 totals 14 residues. CDR3 sequence (DNA): TGTGCCAGCAGTTTATCCGTTTTCATCTACGAGCAGTACTTC. The encoded protein is CASSLSVFIYEQYF.

V usage is TRBV30 and J usage is TRBJ2-1; 9 bases line up with TRBD1. V lost 4 bases, J lost 2 bases, and 3 bases stayed unmatched. The CDR3 is made up of 14 amino acids. Germline lookup yields CDR1 GTSNPN and CDR2 SVGIG (reference sequence). CDR3 region: CAWTGQGTYNEQFF. The CDR3 region has the DNA TGTGCCTGGACGGGACAGGGAACCTACAATGAGCAGTTCTTC.

This chain connects TRBV7-2 to TRBJ1-6, with D possibly matching TRBD1 (5 bases). The V end lost 1 base, the J end lost 9 bases, and 10 bases lay between the germline ends. The CDR3 runs to 14 residues. From germline, CDR1 is SGHTA and CDR2 FQGNSA. CDR3 residues: CASSLGQGGSPLHF. CDR3 sequence (DNA): TGTGCCAGCAGCTTAGGGCAGGGCGGTTCACCCCTCCACTTT.